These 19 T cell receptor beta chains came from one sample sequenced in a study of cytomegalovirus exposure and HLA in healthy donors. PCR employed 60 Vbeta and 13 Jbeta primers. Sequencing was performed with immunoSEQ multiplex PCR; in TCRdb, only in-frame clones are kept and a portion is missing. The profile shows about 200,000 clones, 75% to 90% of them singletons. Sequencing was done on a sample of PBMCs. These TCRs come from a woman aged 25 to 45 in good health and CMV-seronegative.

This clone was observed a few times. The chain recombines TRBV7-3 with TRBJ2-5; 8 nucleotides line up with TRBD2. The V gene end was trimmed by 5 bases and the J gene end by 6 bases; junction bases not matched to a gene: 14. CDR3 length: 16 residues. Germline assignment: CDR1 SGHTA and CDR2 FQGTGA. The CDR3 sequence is CASSPDGTRGRKTQYF. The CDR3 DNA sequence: TGTGCCAGCAGCCCAGACGGGACTAGGGGCCGGAAGACCCAGTACTTC.

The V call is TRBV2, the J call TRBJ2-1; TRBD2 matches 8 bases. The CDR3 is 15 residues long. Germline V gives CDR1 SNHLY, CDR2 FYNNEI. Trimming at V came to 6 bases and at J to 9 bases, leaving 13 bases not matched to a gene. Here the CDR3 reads CASSPTPGLVGEQFF. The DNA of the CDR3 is TGTGCCAGCAGCCCAACACCGGGACTAGTCGGTGAGCAGTTCTTC.

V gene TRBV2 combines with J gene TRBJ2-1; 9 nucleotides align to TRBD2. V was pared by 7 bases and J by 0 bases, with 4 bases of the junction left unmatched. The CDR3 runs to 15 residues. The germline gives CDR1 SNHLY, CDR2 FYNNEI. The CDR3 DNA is TGTGCCAGCAAATTAGCGGGAGTCTCCTACAATGAGCAGTTCTTC. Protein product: CASKLAGVSYNEQFF.

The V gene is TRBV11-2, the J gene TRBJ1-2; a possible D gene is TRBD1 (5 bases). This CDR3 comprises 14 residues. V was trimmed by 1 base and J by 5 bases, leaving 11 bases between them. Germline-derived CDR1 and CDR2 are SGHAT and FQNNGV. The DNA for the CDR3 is TGTGCCAGCAGCTTAGGGGGCGCTAGTTATGGCTACACCTTC. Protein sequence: CASSLGGASYGYTF.

CDR3 coding DNA: TGCGCCAGCAGTGCAGGGTCCTACAATGAGCAGTTCTTC. The encoded protein is CASSAGSYNEQFF. The chain uses TRBV10-1 and TRBJ2-1; D is perhaps TRBD1 (5 bases). The CDR3 is 13 amino acids. Trimming removed 4 bases at V and 1 base at J, with 5 bases between. In germline, CDR1 is WNHNN, CDR2 SYGVQD (reference sequence).

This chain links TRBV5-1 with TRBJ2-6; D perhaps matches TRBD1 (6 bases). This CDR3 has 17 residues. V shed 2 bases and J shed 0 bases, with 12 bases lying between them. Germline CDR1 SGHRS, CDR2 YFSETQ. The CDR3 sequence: CASSFTGTSSGANVLTF. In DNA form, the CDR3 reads TGCGCCAGCAGCTTTACTGGGACAAGCTCTGGGGCCAACGTCCTGACTTTC.

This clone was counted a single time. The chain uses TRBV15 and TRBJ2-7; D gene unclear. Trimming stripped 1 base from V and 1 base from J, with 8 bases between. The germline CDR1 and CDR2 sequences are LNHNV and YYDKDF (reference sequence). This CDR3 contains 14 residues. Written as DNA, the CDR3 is TGTGCCACCAGCAGAGTTAGAACTTCCTACGAGCAGTACTTC. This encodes CATSRVRTSYEQYF.

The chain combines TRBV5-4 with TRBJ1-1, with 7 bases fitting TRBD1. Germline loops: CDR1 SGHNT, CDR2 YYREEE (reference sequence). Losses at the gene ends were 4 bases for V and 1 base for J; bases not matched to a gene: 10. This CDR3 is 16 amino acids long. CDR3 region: CASSPGGTQGNTEAFF. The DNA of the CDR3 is TGTGCCAGCAGCCCAGGGGGGACCCAGGGGAACACTGAAGCTTTCTTT.

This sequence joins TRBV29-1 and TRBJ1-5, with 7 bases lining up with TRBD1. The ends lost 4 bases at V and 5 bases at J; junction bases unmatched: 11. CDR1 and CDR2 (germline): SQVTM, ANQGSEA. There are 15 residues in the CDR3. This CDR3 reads CSVGVGTENHQPQHF. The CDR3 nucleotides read TGCAGCGTTGGAGTCGGGACAGAAAATCATCAGCCCCAGCATTTT.

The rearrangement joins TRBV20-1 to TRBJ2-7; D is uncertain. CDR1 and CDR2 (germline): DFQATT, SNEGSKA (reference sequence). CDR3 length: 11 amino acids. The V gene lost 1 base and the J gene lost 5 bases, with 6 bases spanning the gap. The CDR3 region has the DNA TGCAGTGCTAGAGGACTCAACGAGCAGTACTTC. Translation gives CSARGLNEQYF.

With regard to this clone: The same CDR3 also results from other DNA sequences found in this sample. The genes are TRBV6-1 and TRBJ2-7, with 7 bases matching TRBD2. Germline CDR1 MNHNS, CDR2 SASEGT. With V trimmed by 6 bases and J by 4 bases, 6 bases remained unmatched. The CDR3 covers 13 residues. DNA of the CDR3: TGTGCCAGCAGCCCGGGGGGACCATACGAGCAGTACTTC. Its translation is CASSPGGPYEQYF.

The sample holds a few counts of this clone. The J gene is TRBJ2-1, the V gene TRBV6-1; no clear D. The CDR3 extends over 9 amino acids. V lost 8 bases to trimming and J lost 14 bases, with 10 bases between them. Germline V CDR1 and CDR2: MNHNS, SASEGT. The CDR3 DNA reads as TGTGCCAGCGGAGAGGTAAAGTTCTTC. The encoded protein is CASGEVKFF.

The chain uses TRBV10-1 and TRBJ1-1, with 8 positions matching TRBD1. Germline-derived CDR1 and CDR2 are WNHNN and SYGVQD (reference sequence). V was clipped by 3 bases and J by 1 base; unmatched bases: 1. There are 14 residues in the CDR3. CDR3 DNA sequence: TGCGCCAGCAGTGACGGGACAGGGAACACTGAAGCTTTCTTT. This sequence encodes CASSDGTGNTEAFF.

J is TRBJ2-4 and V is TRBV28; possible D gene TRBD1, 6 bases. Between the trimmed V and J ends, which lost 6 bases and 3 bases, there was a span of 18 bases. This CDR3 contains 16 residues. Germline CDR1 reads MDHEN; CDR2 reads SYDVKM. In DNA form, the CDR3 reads TGTGCCAGCAGCCGAAACAGGGCCGTGGGCAAAAACATTCAGTACTTC. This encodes CASSRNRAVGKNIQYF.

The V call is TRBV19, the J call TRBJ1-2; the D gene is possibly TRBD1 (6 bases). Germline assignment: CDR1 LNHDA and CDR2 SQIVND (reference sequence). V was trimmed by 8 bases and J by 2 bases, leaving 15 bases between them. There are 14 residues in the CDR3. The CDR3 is CASSGGRANYGYTF. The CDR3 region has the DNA TGTGCCAGTTCTGGGGGCAGGGCCAACTATGGCTACACCTTC.

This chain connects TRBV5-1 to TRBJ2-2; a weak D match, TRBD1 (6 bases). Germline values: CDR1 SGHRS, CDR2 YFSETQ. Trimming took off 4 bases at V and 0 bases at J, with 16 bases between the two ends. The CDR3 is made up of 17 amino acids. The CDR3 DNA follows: TGCGCCAGCAGCCCGGACCCACAGGGCGCGAACACCGGGGAGCTGTTTTTT. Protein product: CASSPDPQGANTGELFF.

The DNA of the CDR3 is TGTGCCAGCAGCCCGAGACCGGGGAACTATGGCTACACCTTC. Translated, it gives CASSPRPGNYGYTF. The V call is TRBV6-5, the J call TRBJ1-2; no clear D gene. The CDR3 extends over 14 amino acids. The germline V gene has CDR1 MNHEY and CDR2 SVGAGI. Between the trimmed V and J ends, which lost 6 bases and 2 bases, there was a span of 13 bases.

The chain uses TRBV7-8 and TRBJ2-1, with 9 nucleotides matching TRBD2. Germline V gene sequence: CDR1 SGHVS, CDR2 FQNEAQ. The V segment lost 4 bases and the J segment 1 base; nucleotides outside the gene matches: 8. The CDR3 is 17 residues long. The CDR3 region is CASSSRRLAASYNEQFF. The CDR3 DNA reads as TGTGCCAGCAGCTCTCGCCGACTAGCGGCGTCCTACAATGAGCAGTTCTTC. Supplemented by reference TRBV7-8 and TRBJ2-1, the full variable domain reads GAGVSQSPRYKVAKRGQDVALRCDPISGHVSLFWYQQALGQGPEFLTYFQNEAQLDKSGLPSDRFFAERPEGSVSTLKIQRTQQEDSAVYLCASSSRRLAASYNEQFFGPGTRLTVL.

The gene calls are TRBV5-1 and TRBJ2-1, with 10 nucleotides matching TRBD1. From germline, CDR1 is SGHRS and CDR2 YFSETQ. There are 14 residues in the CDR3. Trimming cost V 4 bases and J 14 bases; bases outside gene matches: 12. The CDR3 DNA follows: TGCGCCAGCAGCGCTTCACTACCGGGACAGGGGAAGTTCTTC. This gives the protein CASSASLPGQGKFF. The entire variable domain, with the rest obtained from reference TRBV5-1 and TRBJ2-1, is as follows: KAGVTQTPRYLIKTRGQQVTLSCSPISGHRSVSWYQQTPGQGLQFLFEYFSETQRNKGNFPGRFSGRQFSNSRSEMNVSTLELGDSALYLCASSASLPGQGKFFGPGTRLTVL.